This T cell receptor beta chain was sequenced for a study of OX40 agonist ivuxolimab in advanced cancers. Repertoires were generated with immunoSEQ multiplex PCR, while TCRdb's copy carries only in-frame clones and drops some. This table has more than 50,000 clones, about 90% appearing once. Remarks on this clone: Its target is not known.

Whole-study findings and limits: Low normalized T-cell clonal expansion was also seen in some nonresponders.

Trimming removed 4 bases at V and 5 bases at J, with 14 bases between. CDR3 length: 14 amino acids. The germline V gene has CDR1 MDHEN and CDR2 SYDVKM. The source was CD4+ or CD8+ T cells sorted from blood, collected in a trial of the OX40 agonist ivuxolimab. The chain is built from TRBV28 and TRBJ1-2; D not certain. This TCR derives from an adult with an advanced solid tumor such as melanoma, head and neck, liver or kidney cancer. CDR3 in amino acids: CASSSGSSSYGYTF. For the CDR3, the DNA is TGTGCCAGCAGTTCCGGGTCATCCTCATATGGCTACACCTTC.